This T cell receptor (beta chain) comes out of a study of Graves' ophthalmopathy and Graves' hyperthyroidism. Study-wide points: Among expanded thyroid clonotypes above 0.001 frequency, most also occurred in blood. A 13-signature model separated ophthalmopathy from stable hyperthyroidism, reaching around 90% sensitivity and around 83% specificity cross-validated.

As the template, RNA transcripts were used to amplify TCR beta CDR3 regions. The workflow started with a first-round RT-PCR run with HTBI primers and then moved on to a second-round multiplex PCR. From the multiplex PCR reads, TCRdb called clonotypes with MiXCR, one entry per CDR3 protein. The repertoire holds about 420,000 distinct CDR3 sequences, with around 21% as singletons. The table lists this clonotype with a few counts. Its antigen is unidentified. V was cut by 2 bases and J by 6 bases, with 16 bases left in between. The CDR3 extends over 15 amino acids. Germline V gene lookup returns CDR1 SGHVS and CDR2 FQNEAQ. Diagnosis relied on clinical symptoms, serum thyroxine, TRAb, thyroid ultrasound and orbital computed tomography. The PBMCs had their origin in roughly 9.8 ml of fresh peripheral blood.

This clonotype originated in a woman between 18 and 29 years old with stable Graves' hyperthyroidism. The sample was peripheral blood. The V gene is TRBV7-8, the J gene TRBJ2-5; possibly TRBD1 for D (6 bases). The DNA of the CDR3 is TGTGCCAGCAGCTTAACGGGACACCCTAAAAAGACCCAGTACTTC. It encodes CASSLTGHPKKTQYF.